This T cell receptor (beta chain) was retrieved from a study of blood T cell repertoires in COVID-19. This clone came up a few times. CDR3 length equals 17 residues. Germline V gives CDR1 MNHEY, CDR2 SVGEGT. Losses at the gene ends were 6 bases for V and 0 bases for J; bases not matched to a gene: 8. Method: immunoSEQ multiplex PCR; TCRdb's copy keeps in-frame clones and lacks some. The sample includes hundreds of thousands of clones, around 84% of them seen just once. The rearrangement joins TRBV6-2 or TRBV6-3 to TRBJ2-6; 7 positions match TRBD1. This clonotype was obtained from a man aged 25 to 40 with acute COVID-19. Sequencing was carried out using PBMCs or T cells enriched from blood (not recorded which). CDR3 protein: CASSQGQFLSGANVLTF. CDR3 sequence (DNA): TGTGCCAGCAGCCAGGGACAGTTCCTCTCTGGGGCCAACGTCCTGACTTTC.